These 10 T cell receptor beta chains came from one sample sequenced in a study of T cell clones after liver transplantation. Assay used: immunoSEQ multiplex PCR; TCRdb lists only in-frame clones, some missing. The data show fewer than 45,000 clones, roughly 86% seen once. The material was CD4+ T cells from blood, obtained 24 months after liver transplant. All receptors derive from a human patient who received a liver transplant. A share of the T cells may be of graft donor origin.

This clone was observed a few times. The chain employs TRBV9 and TRBJ1-5; TRBD1 agrees at 7 bases. CDR1 and CDR2 from the germline V gene are SGDLS and YYNGEE. V was clipped by 1 base and J by 5 bases; unmatched bases: 3. The CDR3 length is 14 residues. In DNA form, the CDR3 reads TGTGCCAGCAGCGTACAGGGGGGGGATCAGCCCCAGCATTTT. Its protein is CASSVQGGDQPQHF.

The chain joins TRBV7-9 to TRBJ1-5; a weak D match, TRBD1 (5 bases). Germline assignment: CDR1 SEHNR and CDR2 FQNEAQ (reference sequence). The length of the CDR3 is 18 residues. V was pared by 5 bases and J by 0 bases, with 20 bases between. CDR3 sequence: CASSPLSGGGDSNQPQHF. For the CDR3, the DNA is TGTGCCAGCAGCCCTCTCTCTGGGGGAGGAGATAGCAATCAGCCCCAGCATTTT.

The gene calls are TRBV27 and TRBJ1-1; weak D call: TRBD1 (6 bases). V was shortened by 2 bases and J by 1 base, with 8 bases between the two germline ends. The CDR3 contains 14 residues. The germline CDR1 and CDR2 sequences are MNHEY and SMNVEV (reference sequence). This CDR3 reads CASSLMGANTEAFF. Written as DNA, the CDR3 is TGTGCCAGCAGTTTAATGGGGGCGAACACTGAAGCTTTCTTT.

J is TRBJ2-3 and V is TRBV5-1; 8 nucleotides align to TRBD2. The J segment lost 1 base and the V segment lost 2 bases, leaving 0 bases of the junction unmatched. The CDR3 has 14 residues. Germline-derived CDR1 and CDR2 are SGHRS and YFSETQ. DNA for the CDR3: TGCGCCAGCAGCTTTAGCGGGGGCACAGATACGCAGTATTTT. This translates into CASSFSGGTDTQYF.

The V gene is TRBV7-6, the J gene TRBJ2-1; D is unclear. Trimming left V 3 bases short and J 7 bases short, with 4 bases between. Germline V gene lookup returns CDR1 SGHVS and CDR2 FNYEAQ. The CDR3 runs to 11 residues. Here the CDR3 reads CASSFGNEQFF. Written as DNA, the CDR3 is TGTGCCAGCAGCTTTGGTAATGAGCAGTTCTTC.

The J gene is TRBJ2-1, the V gene TRBV5-8, with a tentative D call TRBD1 (5 bases). The V gene's germline CDR1 is SGHTS and CDR2 YDEGEE. The ends were cut back, 0 bases at V and 4 bases at J, with 14 bases in the middle. This CDR3 has 16 residues. The CDR3, as DNA: TGTGCCAGCAGCTTGGGGGGCTTATTGGGATACAATGAGCAGTTCTTC. Residues: CASSLGGLLGYNEQFF.

This clone was observed a single time. The chain recombines TRBV11-3 with TRBJ2-1, with TRBD2 matching over 14 bases. CDR3 size: 16 residues. Germline assignment: CDR1 SGHNT and CDR2 YENEEA. V lost 3 bases and J lost 4; bases outside the gene matches: 2. The DNA for the CDR3 is TGTGCCAGCAGCTTGGGGACTAGCGGGGGATACAATGAGCAGTTCTTC. Its protein is CASSLGTSGGYNEQFF.

In this sample, this clone turned up once. This chain uses TRBV15 with TRBJ2-1, with TRBD2 identical over 8 bases. CDR3 length: 16 residues. In germline, CDR1 is LNHNV, CDR2 YYDKDF (reference sequence). V trimming: 4 bases; J trimming: 2 bases; junction bases outside the gene matches: 7. CDR3 nucleotides: TGTGCCACCAGCACGATCGAGCGGGGGACCTACAATGAGCAGTTCTTC. Its protein is CATSTIERGTYNEQFF.

This chain connects TRBV6-5 to TRBJ1-5; D not certain. Germline values: CDR1 MNHEY, CDR2 SVGAGI. The CDR3 has 15 residues. V was trimmed by 2 bases and J by 2 bases, leaving 10 bases between them. For the CDR3, the DNA is TGTGCCAGCAGTTACGAGGGCCGGGGCAATCAGCCCCAGCATTTT. It yields the protein CASSYEGRGNQPQHF.

The CDR3 loop is CASTSLPKGEQFF. The CDR3 bases are TGTGCCAGCACCTCTCTGCCCAAGGGTGAGCAGTTCTTC. The genes are TRBV2 and TRBJ2-1; no definite D call. V shed 7 bases and J shed 9 bases, with 16 bases lying between them. The CDR3 is made up of 13 amino acids. CDR1 and CDR2 from the germline V gene are SNHLY and FYNNEI.